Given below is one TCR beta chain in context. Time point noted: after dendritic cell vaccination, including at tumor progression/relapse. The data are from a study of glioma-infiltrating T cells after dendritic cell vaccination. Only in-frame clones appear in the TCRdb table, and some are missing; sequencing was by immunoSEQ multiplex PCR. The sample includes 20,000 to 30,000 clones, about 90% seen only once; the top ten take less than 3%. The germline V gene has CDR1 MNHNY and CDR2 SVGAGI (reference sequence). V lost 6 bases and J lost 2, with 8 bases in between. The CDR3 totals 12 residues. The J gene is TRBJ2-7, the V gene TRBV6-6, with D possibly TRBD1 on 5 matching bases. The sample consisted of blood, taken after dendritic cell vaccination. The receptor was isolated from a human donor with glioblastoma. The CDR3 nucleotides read TGTGCCAGCAGCCAGGACACCTACGAGCAGTACTTC. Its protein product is CASSQDTYEQYF.